This T cell receptor (beta chain) is from a study of liver allograft versus peripheral blood T cells. On the study more broadly: In transplanted livers, T cell receptor repertoires were compared with those found in the recipients' peripheral blood.

TCRdb fed the reads into MiXCR, producing one record per CDR3 protein. The sample comprises 5,000 or so distinct CDR3 sequences, approximately 14% of which are singletons, and approximately 2.9% rests with the top ten. The length of the CDR3 is 14 residues. Trimming took off 1 base at V and 1 base at J, with 7 bases between the two ends. Germline CDR1 MNHEY, CDR2 SMNVEV (reference sequence). This clonotype ranks as medium-sized. This sequence was found in a human patient who had a liver transplant. Some T cells here may be from the graft donor. The rearrangement joins TRBV27 to TRBJ1-1; D is undetermined. The CDR3 region is CASSLLSGNTEAFF. The CDR3 DNA sequence: TGTGCCAGCAGTTTATTATCAGGGAACACTGAAGCTTTCTTT.